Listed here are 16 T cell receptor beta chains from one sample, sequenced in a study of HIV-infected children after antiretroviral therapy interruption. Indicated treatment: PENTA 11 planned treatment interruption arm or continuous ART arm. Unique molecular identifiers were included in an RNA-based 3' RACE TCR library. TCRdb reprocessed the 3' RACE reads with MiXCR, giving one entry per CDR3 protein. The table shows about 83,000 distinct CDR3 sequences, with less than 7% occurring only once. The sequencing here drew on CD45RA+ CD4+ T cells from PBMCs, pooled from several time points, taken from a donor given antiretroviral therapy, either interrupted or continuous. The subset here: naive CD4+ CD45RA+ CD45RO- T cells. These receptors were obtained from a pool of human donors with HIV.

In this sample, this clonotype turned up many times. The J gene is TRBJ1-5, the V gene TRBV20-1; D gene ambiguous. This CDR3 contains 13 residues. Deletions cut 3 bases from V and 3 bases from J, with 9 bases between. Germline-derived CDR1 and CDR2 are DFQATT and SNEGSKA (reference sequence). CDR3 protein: CSARWQSNQPQHF. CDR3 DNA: TGCAGTGCTAGGTGGCAGTCCAATCAGCCCCAGCATTTT.

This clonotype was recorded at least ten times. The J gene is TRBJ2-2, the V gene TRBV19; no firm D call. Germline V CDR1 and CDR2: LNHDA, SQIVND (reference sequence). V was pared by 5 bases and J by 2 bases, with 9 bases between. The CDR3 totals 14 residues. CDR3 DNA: TGTGCCAGTAGTGTGGGGTTAAACACCGGGGAGCTGTTTTTT. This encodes CASSVGLNTGELFF.

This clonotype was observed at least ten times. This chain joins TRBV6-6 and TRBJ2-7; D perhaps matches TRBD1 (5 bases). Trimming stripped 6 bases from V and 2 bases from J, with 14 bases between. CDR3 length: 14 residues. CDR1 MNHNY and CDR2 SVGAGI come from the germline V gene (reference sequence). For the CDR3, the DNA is TGTGCCAGCAGGGCCGGACAAAGAACCTACGAGCAGTACTTC. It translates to CASRAGQRTYEQYF.

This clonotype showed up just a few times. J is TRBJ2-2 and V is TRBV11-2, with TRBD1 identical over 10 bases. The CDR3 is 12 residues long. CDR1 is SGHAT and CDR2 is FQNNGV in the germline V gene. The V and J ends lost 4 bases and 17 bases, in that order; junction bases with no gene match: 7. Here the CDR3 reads CASSSETGGGFF. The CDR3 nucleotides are TGTGCCAGCAGCTCCGAGACAGGGGGCGGATTTTTT.

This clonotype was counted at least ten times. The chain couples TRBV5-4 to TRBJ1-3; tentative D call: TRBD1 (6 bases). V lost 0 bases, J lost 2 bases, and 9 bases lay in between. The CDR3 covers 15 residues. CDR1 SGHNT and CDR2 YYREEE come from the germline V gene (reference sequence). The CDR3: CASSLGDTPGNTIYF. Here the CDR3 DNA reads TGTGCCAGCAGCTTGGGGGACACCCCTGGAAACACCATATATTTT.

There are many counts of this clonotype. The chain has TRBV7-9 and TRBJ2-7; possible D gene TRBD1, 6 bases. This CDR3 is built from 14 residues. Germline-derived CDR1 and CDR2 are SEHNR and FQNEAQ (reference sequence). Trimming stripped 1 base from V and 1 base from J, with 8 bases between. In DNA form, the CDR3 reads TGTGCCAGCAGCTTAGGGACAGTTTCCTACGAGCAGTACTTC. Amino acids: CASSLGTVSYEQYF.

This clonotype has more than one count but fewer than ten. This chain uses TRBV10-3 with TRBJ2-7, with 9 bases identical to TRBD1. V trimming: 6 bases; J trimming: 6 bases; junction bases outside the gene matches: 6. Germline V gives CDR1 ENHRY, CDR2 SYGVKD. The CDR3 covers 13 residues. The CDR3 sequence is CAIRPGQGSEQYF. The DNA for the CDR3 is TGTGCCATCAGACCGGGACAGGGATCCGAGCAGTACTTC.

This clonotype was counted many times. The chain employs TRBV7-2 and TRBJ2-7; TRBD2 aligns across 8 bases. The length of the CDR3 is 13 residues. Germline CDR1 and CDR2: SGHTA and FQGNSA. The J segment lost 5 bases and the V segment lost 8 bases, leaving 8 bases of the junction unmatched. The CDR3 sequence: CASAAGGTDEQYF. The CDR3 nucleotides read TGTGCCAGCGCTGCGGGAGGCACAGACGAGCAGTACTTC.

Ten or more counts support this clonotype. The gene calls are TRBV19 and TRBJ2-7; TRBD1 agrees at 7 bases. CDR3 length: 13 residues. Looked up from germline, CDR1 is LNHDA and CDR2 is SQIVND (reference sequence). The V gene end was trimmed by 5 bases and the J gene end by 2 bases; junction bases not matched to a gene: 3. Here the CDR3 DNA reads TGTGCCAGTAGTTTCCAGGGGGCCTACGAGCAGTACTTC. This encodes CASSFQGAYEQYF.

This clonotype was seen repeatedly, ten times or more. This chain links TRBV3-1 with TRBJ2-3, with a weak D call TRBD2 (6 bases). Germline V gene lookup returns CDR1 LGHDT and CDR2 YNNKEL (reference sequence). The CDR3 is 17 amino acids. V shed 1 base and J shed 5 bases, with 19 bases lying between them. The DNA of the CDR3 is TGTGCCAGCAGCCAAGCTGTTGGGATTAGCGGCGGAGATACGCAGTATTTT. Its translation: CASSQAVGISGGDTQYF.

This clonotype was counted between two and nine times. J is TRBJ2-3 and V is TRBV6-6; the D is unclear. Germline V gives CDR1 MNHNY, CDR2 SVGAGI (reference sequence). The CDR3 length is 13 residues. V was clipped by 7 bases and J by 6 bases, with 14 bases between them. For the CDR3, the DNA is TGTGCCAGCAAGGGTGAAGTGAGGGATACGCAGTATTTT. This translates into CASKGEVRDTQYF.

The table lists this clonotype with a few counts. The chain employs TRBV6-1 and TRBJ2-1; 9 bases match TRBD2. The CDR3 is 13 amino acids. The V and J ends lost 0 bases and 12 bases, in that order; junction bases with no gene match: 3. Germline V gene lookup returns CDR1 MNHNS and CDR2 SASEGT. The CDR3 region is CASSEARGGAQFF. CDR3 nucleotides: TGTGCCAGCAGTGAAGCGCGGGGGGGTGCGCAGTTCTTC.

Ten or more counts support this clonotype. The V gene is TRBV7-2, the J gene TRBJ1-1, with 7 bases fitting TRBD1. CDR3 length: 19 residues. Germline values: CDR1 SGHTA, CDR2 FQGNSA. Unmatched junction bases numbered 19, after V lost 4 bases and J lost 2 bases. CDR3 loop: CASSSAPINGQAANTEAFF. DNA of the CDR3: TGTGCCAGCAGCTCGGCACCTATAAATGGACAGGCGGCAAACACTGAAGCTTTCTTT.

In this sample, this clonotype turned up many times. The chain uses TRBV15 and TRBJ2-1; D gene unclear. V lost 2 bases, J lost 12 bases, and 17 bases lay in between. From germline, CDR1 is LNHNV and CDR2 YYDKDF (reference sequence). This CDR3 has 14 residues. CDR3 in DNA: TGTGCCACCAGCAGATCGGGTTGGAGTATCGGGCAGTTCTTC. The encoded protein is CATSRSGWSIGQFF.

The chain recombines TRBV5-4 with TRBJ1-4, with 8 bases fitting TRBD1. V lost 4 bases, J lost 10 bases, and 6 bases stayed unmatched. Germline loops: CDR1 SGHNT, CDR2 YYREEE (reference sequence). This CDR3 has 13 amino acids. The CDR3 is CASSRQGIAKLFF. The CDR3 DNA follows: TGTGCCAGCAGCAGACAGGGGATAGCAAAACTGTTTTTT.

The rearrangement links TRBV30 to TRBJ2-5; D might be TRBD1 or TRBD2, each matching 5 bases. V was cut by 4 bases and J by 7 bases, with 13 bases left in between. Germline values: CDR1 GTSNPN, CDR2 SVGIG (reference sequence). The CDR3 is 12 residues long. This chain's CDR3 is CAWNGTPGTQYF. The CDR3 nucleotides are TGTGCCTGGAATGGGACGCCAGGGACCCAGTACTTC.